What follows are 7 T cell receptor beta chains derived from one specimen sequenced in a study of T cell changes during pregnancy in multiple sclerosis. TCRdb's table, derived via immunoSEQ multiplex PCR, lists solely in-frame clones and lacks some. The repertoire holds some 43,000 clones, roughly 90% seen once, with about 1.5% in the top ten. Sample: peripheral blood, taken in the first trimester of pregnancy. The receptors here all came from a female donor in good health, enrolled as a control in a pregnancy study.

The count of this clone is one. The chain couples TRBV2 to TRBJ2-7, with 8 bases fitting TRBD2. In germline, CDR1 is SNHLY, CDR2 FYNNEI. V shed 4 bases, J shed 0 bases, and the junction held 11 bases outside the gene matches. CDR3 length: 17 amino acids. CDR3 amino acids: CASSGLAGPPSSYEQYF. CDR3 coding DNA: TGTGCCAGCAGTGGGTTAGCGGGGCCCCCTAGCTCCTACGAGCAGTACTTC.

The CDR3, as DNA: TGCGCCAGCAGCCCCCAACCGAAGACAGCGGGTCAGCCCCAGCATTTT. Amino acid sequence: CASSPQPKTAGQPQHF. V gene TRBV4-1 combines with J gene TRBJ1-5; D might be TRBD1 (5 bases). The CDR3 sequence is 16 residues long. CDR1 and CDR2 from the germline V gene are MGHRA and YSYEKL. V was pared by 4 bases and J by 6 bases, with 19 bases between.

Only one count was recorded for this clone. CDR3 protein: CATSPRDRRFANYGYTF. The CDR3 nucleotides are TGTGCCACCAGCCCCCGGGACAGGAGGTTTGCTAACTATGGCTACACCTTC. The chain has TRBV15 and TRBJ1-2; TRBD1 matches at 8 bases. V shed 5 bases and J 0 bases; nucleotides not matched to a gene: 11. This CDR3 spans 17 amino acids. Germline V CDR1 and CDR2: LNHNV, YYDKDF (reference sequence).

The chain uses TRBV4-2 and TRBJ2-3, with 9 nucleotides matching TRBD2. CDR1 is LGHNA, CDR2 YNFKEQ, per germline. V trimming: 1 base; J trimming: 1 base; junction bases outside the gene matches: 6. CDR3 length equals 17 residues. CDR3 region: CASSQVDSGGGTDTQYF. The CDR3 nucleotides are TGTGCCAGCAGCCAAGTGGATAGCGGGGGCGGCACAGATACGCAGTATTTT.

V usage is TRBV18 and J usage is TRBJ1-3; 8 positions agree with TRBD1. Germline lookup yields CDR1 KGHSH and CDR2 LQKENI. Unmatched junction bases numbered 5, after V lost 2 bases and J lost 2 bases. This CDR3 is 16 amino acids long. This CDR3 reads CASSPSKGQAGNTIYF. CDR3 DNA sequence: TGTGCCAGCTCACCATCGAAGGGACAGGCTGGAAACACCATATATTTT.

V gene TRBV5-4 combines with J gene TRBJ2-4, with TRBD1 as a possible D gene (8 bases). Germline V gives CDR1 SGHNT, CDR2 YYREEE (reference sequence). Trimming pared 2 bases from V and 2 bases from J, leaving 17 bases between. CDR3 length: 17 amino acids. The CDR3 bases are TGTGCCAGCAGCTTCGGGGGGCAGGGGGCTTCCAAAAACATTCAGTACTTC. This encodes CASSFGGQGASKNIQYF. The complete variable domain, with remaining parts taken from reference TRBV5-4 and TRBJ2-4, reads ETGVTQSPTHLIKTRGQQVTLRCSSQSGHNTVSWYQQALGQGPQFIFQYYREEENGRGNFPPRFSGLQFPNYSSELNVNALELDDSALYLCASSFGGQGASKNIQYFGAGTRLSVL.

The V gene is TRBV5-1, the J gene TRBJ1-3; TRBD1 aligns across 7 bases. With 4 bases clipped from V and 2 bases from J, the junction kept 3 bases outside the gene matches. The V gene's germline CDR1 is SGHRS and CDR2 YFSETQ. The CDR3 runs 14 residues. CDR3 residues: CASSDGTAGNTIYF. The CDR3 DNA sequence: TGCGCCAGCAGCGACGGGACAGCTGGAAACACCATATATTTT. The variable domain in full, completed from reference TRBV5-1 and TRBJ1-3, reads KAGVTQTPRYLIKTRGQQVTLSCSPISGHRSVSWYQQTPGQGLQFLFEYFSETQRNKGNFPGRFSGRQFSNSRSEMNVSTLELGDSALYLCASSDGTAGNTIYFGEGSWLTVV.